One and the same sample provided the 15 T cell receptor beta chains below, sequenced in a study of T cell changes during pregnancy in multiple sclerosis. The method was immunoSEQ multiplex PCR; TCRdb's version includes in-frame clones alone and lacks a portion of them. The sample gives 55,000 to 70,000 clones, about 89% of which show up once; over 1.5% is in the top ten. The source was peripheral blood, collected after pregnancy. The receptors originated from a female donor with multiple sclerosis, enrolled in a pregnancy study.

This chain uses TRBV4-3 with TRBJ1-4; 8 positions agree with TRBD1. V was pared by 4 bases and J by 6 bases, with 7 bases of the junction left unmatched. CDR1 is LGHNA and CDR2 is YSLEER in the germline V gene. This CDR3 comprises 15 residues. The chain's CDR3 is CASSRLTGDDEKLFF. In DNA, the CDR3 is TGCGCCAGCAGCCGATTGACAGGGGATGATGAAAAACTGTTTTTT.

This chain connects TRBV21-1 to TRBJ1-5; the table's D call TRBD1 went unverified against the DNA. TRBV21-1 is deemed a pseudogene. The length of the CDR3 is 15 residues. CDR3 sequence: CASSKGGQGGQPQHF. The CDR3 nucleotides read TGTGCCAGCAGCAAAGGGGGACAGGGAGGTCAGCCCCAGCATTTT.

The chain couples TRBV28 to TRBJ2-3; D possibly corresponds to TRBD2 (6 bases). Germline lookup yields CDR1 MDHEN and CDR2 SYDVKM. The V gene lost 10 bases and the J gene lost 1 base, with 12 bases spanning the gap. The CDR3 consists of 13 residues. CDR3 coding DNA: TGTGCCACCCCAAGGAGGGGCACAGATACGCAGTATTTT. Its translation: CATPRRGTDTQYF.

The table lists this clone with a few counts. This chain uses TRBV10-3 with TRBJ1-5; the D gene is possibly TRBD1 (5 bases). The length of the CDR3 is 16 residues. Germline V gene lookup returns CDR1 ENHRY and CDR2 SYGVKD. V was cut by 0 bases and J by 1 base, with 10 bases left in between. CDR3 sequence reads: CAISESRGMSNQPQHF. CDR3 sequence (DNA): TGTGCCATCAGTGAGTCTAGGGGTATGAGCAATCAGCCCCAGCATTTT.

The V gene is TRBV5-5, the J gene TRBJ1-2; 8 bases are shared with TRBD1. J lost 3 bases, V lost 4 bases, and 2 bases had no gene match. Looked up from germline, CDR1 is SGHKS and CDR2 is YYEKEE (reference sequence). The CDR3 length is 13 residues. The CDR3 reads CASSGGQDYGYTF. CDR3 in DNA: TGTGCCAGCAGCGGGGGACAGGACTATGGCTACACCTTC.

The genes are TRBV6-6 and TRBJ1-1; TRBD1 matches 8 bases. The germline gives CDR1 MNHNY, CDR2 SVGAGI (reference sequence). CDR3 size: 14 residues. J gave up 0 bases and V 6 bases, and 3 bases lay outside the gene matches. The CDR3 DNA reads as TGTGCCAGCAGCCGGACAGGGATGAACACTGAAGCTTTCTTT. Protein product: CASSRTGMNTEAFF.

V is TRBV2 and J is TRBJ1-1; D ambiguous. Germline V gene sequence: CDR1 SNHLY, CDR2 FYNNEI. CDR3 length equals 15 residues. Trimming stripped 2 bases from V and 1 base from J, with 11 bases between. CDR3 residues: CASSEQVRGNTEAFF. The DNA of the CDR3 is TGTGCCAGCAGTGAACAAGTGCGGGGGAACACTGAAGCTTTCTTT.

The chain combines TRBV2 with TRBJ2-7; 8 nucleotides line up with TRBD2. Germline lookup yields CDR1 SNHLY and CDR2 FYNNEI. The CDR3 is 14 amino acids. Trimming cost V 3 bases and J 4 bases; bases outside gene matches: 5. CDR3 sequence reads: CASSDGGGLYEQYF. In DNA form, the CDR3 reads TGTGCCAGCAGTGACGGCGGGGGGCTGTACGAGCAGTACTTC.

This clone has only one observation. The CDR3 region has the DNA TGTGCCAGCAGCTTAGAGGGTACTAGCGGGGGGATGGTGCAGTACTTC. Translated, it gives CASSLEGTSGGMVQYF. This rearrangement joins TRBV7-2 to TRBJ2-7, with TRBD2 identical over 12 bases. Trimming cost V 1 base and J 9 bases; bases outside gene matches: 10. Germline assignment: CDR1 SGHTA and CDR2 FQGNSA. The CDR3 runs 16 residues.

In regard to this clone: At one end, the junction sequence differs from germline, possibly due to a read error. The chain combines TRBV4-2 with TRBJ2-5; 8 positions agree with TRBD1. CDR3 length: 16 residues. From germline, CDR1 is LGHNA and CDR2 YNFKEQ. The CDR3 bases are TGTGCCGGCAGCCTTCACAGGGGGACCCTACAAGAGACCCAGTACTTC. Translation: CAGSLHRGTLQETQYF.

Only one count was recorded for this clone. The CDR3, as DNA: TGTGCCAGCAGCTCCGGAGGGGGCGGGTTCGCAGATACGCAGTATTTT. It specifies CASSSGGGGFADTQYF. The V and J genes are TRBV11-3 and TRBJ2-3, with D possibly matching TRBD1 (7 bases). From germline, CDR1 is SGHNT and CDR2 YENEEA. The CDR3 loop spans 16 amino acids. Trimming removed 4 bases from V and 4 bases from J, with 18 bases in between. The variable domain in full, completed from reference TRBV11-3 and TRBJ2-3, reads EAGVVQSPRYKIIEKKQPVAFWCNPISGHNTLYWYLQNLGQGPELLIRYENEEAVDDSQLPKDRFSAERLKGVDSTLKIQPAELGDSAVYLCASSSGGGGFADTQYFGPGTRLTVL.

The chain uses TRBV28 and TRBJ2-7; TRBD2 matches 7 bases. With V trimmed by 7 bases and J by 2 bases, 2 bases remained unmatched. Per the germline V gene, CDR1 is MDHEN and CDR2 is SYDVKM. The CDR3 covers 12 residues. Written as DNA, the CDR3 is TGTGCCAGCACCCGGGGGGCCTACGAGCAGTACTTC. Translated: CASTRGAYEQYF.

The chain couples TRBV30 to TRBJ1-6; the D gene is possibly TRBD1 (5 bases). V was pared by 2 bases and J by 7 bases, with 9 bases between. The CDR3 has 13 residues. Germline-derived CDR1 and CDR2 are GTSNPN and SVGIG (reference sequence). CDR3 protein: CAWSWGTNSPLHF. CDR3 DNA: TGTGCCTGGAGTTGGGGCACCAATTCACCCCTCCACTTT.

The chain combines TRBV10-1 with TRBJ1-6; the D gene is possibly TRBD1 (5 bases). Trimming shortened V by 6 bases and J by 13 bases, and 16 bases separated the two germline ends. Germline V gene lookup returns CDR1 WNHNN and CDR2 SYGVQD (reference sequence). This CDR3 region has 13 residues. CDR3 DNA sequence: TGCGCCAGCAGCCCCGACATAGGGGCCCCCCTCCACTTT. It specifies CASSPDIGAPLHF.

This clone has only one observation. The chain links TRBV5-1 to TRBJ1-1, with TRBD1 as a possible D gene (6 bases). Trimming left V 4 bases short and J 3 bases short, with 13 bases between. This CDR3 is built from 14 residues. Germline values: CDR1 SGHRS, CDR2 YFSETQ. The CDR3 region is CASSVTGWDTEAFF. The CDR3 bases are TGCGCCAGCAGCGTGACAGGTTGGGACACTGAAGCTTTCTTT.